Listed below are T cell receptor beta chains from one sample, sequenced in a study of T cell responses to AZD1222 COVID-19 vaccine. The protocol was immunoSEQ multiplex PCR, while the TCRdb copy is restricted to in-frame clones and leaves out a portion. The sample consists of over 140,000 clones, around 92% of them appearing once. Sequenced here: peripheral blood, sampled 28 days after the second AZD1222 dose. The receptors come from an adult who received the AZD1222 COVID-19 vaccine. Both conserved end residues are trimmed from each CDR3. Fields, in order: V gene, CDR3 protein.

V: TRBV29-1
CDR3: SVDRGTNEKLF

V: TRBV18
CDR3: ASSPLVGQGLSMAQY

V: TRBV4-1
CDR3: ASRTGTGSLNTEAF

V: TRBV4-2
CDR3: ASSQDKGGTRLL

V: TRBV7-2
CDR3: ASSSDGLGSPLH

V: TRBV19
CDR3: ASKRPEGGYT

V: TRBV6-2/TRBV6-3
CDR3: ASSRGGGAGQPQH

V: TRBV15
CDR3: ATSRWEGGTEAF

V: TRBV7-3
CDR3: ASSLRASDYNEQF

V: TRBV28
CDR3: ASRTPVGTEAF

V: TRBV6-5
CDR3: ASSYRGTQQF

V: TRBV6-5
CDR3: ASKIRTGRQETQY

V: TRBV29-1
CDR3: SVVGWGIPRLETQY

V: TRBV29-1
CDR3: SVVLAGGEDTQY

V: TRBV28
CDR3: ASSLVQRGAGELF

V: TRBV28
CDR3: ASTPAGREAF

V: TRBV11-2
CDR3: ASSPGTGDYNEQF

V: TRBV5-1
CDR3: ASSLESRDGTDTQY

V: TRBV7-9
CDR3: ASSSSVQETQY

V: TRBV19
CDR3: ASSTPDRGLNSAF

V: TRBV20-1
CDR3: SASPYPSTSGSYNEQF

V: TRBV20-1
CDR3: GGALNTEAF